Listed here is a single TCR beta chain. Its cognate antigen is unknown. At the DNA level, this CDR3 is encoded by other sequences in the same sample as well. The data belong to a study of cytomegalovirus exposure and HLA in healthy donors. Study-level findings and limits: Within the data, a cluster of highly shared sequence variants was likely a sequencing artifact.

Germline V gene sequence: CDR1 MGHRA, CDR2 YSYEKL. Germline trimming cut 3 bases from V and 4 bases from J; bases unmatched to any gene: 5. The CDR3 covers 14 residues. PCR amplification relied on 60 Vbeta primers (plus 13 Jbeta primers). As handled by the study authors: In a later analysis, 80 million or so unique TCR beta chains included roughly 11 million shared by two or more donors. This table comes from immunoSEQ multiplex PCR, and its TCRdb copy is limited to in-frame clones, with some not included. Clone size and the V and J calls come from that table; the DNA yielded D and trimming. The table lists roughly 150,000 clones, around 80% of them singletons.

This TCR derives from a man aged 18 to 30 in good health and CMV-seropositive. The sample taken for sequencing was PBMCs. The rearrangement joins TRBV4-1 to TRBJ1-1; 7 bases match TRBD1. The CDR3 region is CASSHQGVSTEAFF. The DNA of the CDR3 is TGCGCCAGCAGCCATCAGGGGGTGAGCACTGAAGCTTTCTTT.